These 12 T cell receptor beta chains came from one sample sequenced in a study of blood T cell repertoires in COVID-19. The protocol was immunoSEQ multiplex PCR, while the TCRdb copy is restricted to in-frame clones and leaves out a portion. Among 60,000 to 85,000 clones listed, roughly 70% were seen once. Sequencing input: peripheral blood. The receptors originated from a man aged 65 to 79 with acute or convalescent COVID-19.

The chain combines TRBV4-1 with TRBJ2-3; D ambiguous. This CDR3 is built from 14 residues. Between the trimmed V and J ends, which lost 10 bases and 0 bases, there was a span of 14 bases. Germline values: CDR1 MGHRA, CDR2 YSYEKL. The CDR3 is CATRRAPSTDTQYF. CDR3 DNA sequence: TGCGCCACCCGTCGAGCGCCTAGCACAGATACGCAGTATTTT.

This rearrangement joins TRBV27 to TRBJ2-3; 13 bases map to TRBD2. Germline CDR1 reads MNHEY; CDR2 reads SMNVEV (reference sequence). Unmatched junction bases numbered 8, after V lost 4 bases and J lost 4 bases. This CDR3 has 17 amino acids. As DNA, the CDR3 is TGTGCCAGCAGTTCCTGGACTAGCGGGAGAGGGTCAGATACGCAGTATTTT. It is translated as CASSSWTSGRGSDTQYF.

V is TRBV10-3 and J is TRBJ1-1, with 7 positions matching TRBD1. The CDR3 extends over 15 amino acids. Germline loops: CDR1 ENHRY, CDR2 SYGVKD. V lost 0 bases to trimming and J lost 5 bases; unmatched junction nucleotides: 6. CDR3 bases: TGTGCCATCAGTGAGTCGAAGGGGGCAGGGACTGAAGCTTTCTTT. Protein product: CAISESKGAGTEAFF.

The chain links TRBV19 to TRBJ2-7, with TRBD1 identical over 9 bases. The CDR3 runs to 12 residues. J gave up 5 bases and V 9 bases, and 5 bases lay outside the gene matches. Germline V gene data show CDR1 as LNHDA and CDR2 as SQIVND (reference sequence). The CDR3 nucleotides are TGTGCCAGCGGACAGGGGCTCGACGAGCAGTACTTC. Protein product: CASGQGLDEQYF.

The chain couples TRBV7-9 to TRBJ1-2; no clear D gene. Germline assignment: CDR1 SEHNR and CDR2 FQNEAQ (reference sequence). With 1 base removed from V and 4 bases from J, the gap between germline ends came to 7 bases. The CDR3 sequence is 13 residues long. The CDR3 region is CASSLGGSYGYTF. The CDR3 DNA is TGTGCCAGCAGCTTAGGAGGGTCCTATGGCTACACCTTC.

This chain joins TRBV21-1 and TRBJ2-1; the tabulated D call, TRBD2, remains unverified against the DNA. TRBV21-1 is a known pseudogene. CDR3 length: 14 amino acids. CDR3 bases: TGTGCCAGCAGCCCCGAGGGGGGGATCAATGAGCAGTTCTTC. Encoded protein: CASSPEGGINEQFF.

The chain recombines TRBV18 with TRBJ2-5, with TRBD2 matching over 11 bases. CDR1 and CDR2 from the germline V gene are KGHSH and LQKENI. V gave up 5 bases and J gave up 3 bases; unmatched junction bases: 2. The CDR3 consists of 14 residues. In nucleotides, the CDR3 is TGTGCCAGCTCATCGACTAGCGGGGAAGAGACCCAGTACTTC. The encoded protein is CASSSTSGEETQYF. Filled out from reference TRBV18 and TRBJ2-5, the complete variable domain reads NAGVMQNPRHLVRRRGQEARLRCSPMKGHSHVYWYRQLPEEGLKFMVYLQKENIIDESGMPKERFSAEFPKEGPSILRIQQVVRGDSAAYFCASSSTSGEETQYFGPGTRLLVL.

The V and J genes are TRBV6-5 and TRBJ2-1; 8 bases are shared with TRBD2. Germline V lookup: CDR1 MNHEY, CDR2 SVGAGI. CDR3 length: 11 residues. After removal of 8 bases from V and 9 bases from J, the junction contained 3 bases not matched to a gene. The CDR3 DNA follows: TGTGCCAGCCGTCGGGGGGGTGAGCAGTTCTTC. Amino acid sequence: CASRRGGEQFF.

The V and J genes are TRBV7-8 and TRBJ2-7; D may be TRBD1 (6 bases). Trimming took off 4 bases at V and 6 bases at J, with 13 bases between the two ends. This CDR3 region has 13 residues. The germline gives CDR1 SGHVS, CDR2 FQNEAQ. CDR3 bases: TGTGCCAGCAGCTCCCGGACAGCCTCCGAGCAGTACTTC. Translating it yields CASSSRTASEQYF.

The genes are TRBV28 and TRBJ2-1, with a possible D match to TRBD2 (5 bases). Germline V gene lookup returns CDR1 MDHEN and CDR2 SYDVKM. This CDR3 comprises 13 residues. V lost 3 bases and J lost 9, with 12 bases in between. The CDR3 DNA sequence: TGTGCCAGCAGTTTTCGCCTAGCAAGTGAGCAGTTCTTC. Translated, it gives CASSFRLASEQFF.

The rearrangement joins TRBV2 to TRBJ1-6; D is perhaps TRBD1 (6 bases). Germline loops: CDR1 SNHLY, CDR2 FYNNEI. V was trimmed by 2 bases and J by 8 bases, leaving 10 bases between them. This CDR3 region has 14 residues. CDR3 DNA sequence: TGTGCCAGCAGTGAACAGGGGCACGATTCACCCCTCCACTTT. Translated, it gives CASSEQGHDSPLHF.

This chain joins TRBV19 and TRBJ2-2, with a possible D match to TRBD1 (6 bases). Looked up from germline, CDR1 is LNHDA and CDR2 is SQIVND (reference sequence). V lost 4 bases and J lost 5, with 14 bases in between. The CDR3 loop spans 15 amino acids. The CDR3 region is CASSNEGGRTGELFF. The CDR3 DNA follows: TGTGCCAGTAGTAATGAAGGGGGACGGACCGGGGAGCTGTTTTTT.